Below, 20 T cell receptor beta chains from the same sample are listed, as sequenced in a study of T-cell memory formation after mild COVID-19. MiXCR was run by TCRdb on the 5' RACE reads, yielding one entry per CDR3 protein. The sample consists of approximately 290,000 distinct CDR3 sequences, approximately 20% of them appearing once. The specimen was PBMCs or a T cell subset sorted from them (not recorded which). The receptors come from a young man who had mild COVID-19 (a few samples of this study predate the infection). Cell type and time point are not known.

This clonotype was seen only a few times. The V gene is TRBV20-1, the J gene TRBJ2-1; TRBD2 matches 13 bases. V lost 5 bases, J lost 7 bases, and 8 bases stayed unmatched. Per germline, CDR1 DFQATT and CDR2 SNEGSKA (reference sequence). CDR3 length equals 15 residues. CDR3 region: CSAVRLAGGWNEQFF. CDR3 in DNA: TGCAGTGCTGTCAGACTAGCGGGGGGATGGAATGAGCAGTTCTTC.

The rearrangement links TRBV5-1 to TRBJ2-5; D may correspond to TRBD1 or TRBD2 (5 bases each). The CDR3 runs 14 residues. Germline V gene sequence: CDR1 SGHRS, CDR2 YFSETQ. V gave up 1 base and J gave up 5 bases, with 12 bases separating them. The CDR3: CASSLYQWGETQYF. Here the CDR3 DNA reads TGCGCCAGCAGCTTGTACCAGTGGGGGGAGACCCAGTACTTC.

In its sample, this clonotype was seen a few times. This rearrangement joins TRBV7-2 to TRBJ1-1; a weak D match, TRBD1 (6 bases). This CDR3 has 13 residues. Trimming shortened V by 3 bases and J by 6 bases, and 11 bases separated the two germline ends. In germline, CDR1 is SGHTA, CDR2 FQGNSA. CDR3 coding DNA: TGTGCCAGCAGCTTTACCAGGGGAGCTGAAGCTTTCTTT. Translation gives CASSFTRGAEAFF.

V gene TRBV29-1 combines with J gene TRBJ2-3, with 9 bases lining up with TRBD1. Looked up from germline, CDR1 is SQVTM and CDR2 is ANQGSEA. V was pared by 3 bases and J by 5 bases, with 6 bases of the junction left unmatched. CDR3 length: 14 amino acids. In DNA form, the CDR3 reads TGCAGCGTTGACGGGACAGGGTGGGGAGATACGCAGTATTTT. Translated, it gives CSVDGTGWGDTQYF.

The rearrangement uses TRBV4-3 and TRBJ1-6, with D perhaps matching TRBD1 (6 bases). V gave up 1 base and J gave up 6 bases, with 7 bases separating them. This CDR3 is 14 amino acids long. CDR1 and CDR2 (germline): LGHNA, YSLEER. CDR3 sequence reads: CASSQGQANSPLHF. Written as DNA, the CDR3 is TGCGCCAGCAGCCAAGGACAGGCTAATTCACCCCTCCACTTT.

The sample holds a few counts of this clonotype. The junction does not match germline at one end; this may be a read error. This chain's CDR3 is CASRIGAGSRETQYF. CDR3 bases: TGTGCCAGTAGGATAGGGGCAGGGTCGAGGGAGACCCAGTACTTC. The chain is built from TRBV19 and TRBJ2-5; perhaps TRBD1 as D (5 bases). Germline CDR1 reads LNHDA; CDR2 reads SQIVND (reference sequence). This CDR3 contains 15 residues. The variable domain in full, completed from reference TRBV19 and TRBJ2-5, reads DGGITQSPKYLFRKEGQNVTLSCEQNLNHDAMYWYRQDPGQGLRLIYYSQIVNDFQKGDIAEGYSVSREKKESFPLTVTSAQKNPTAFYLCASRIGAGSRETQYFGPGTRLLVL.

J is TRBJ1-2 and V is TRBV4-2, with D perhaps TRBD1 (5 bases). Germline lookup yields CDR1 LGHNA and CDR2 YNFKEQ. V shed 0 bases and J shed 6 bases, with 8 bases lying between them. The CDR3 contains 13 residues. As DNA, the CDR3 is TGTGCCAGCAGCCAAGATGGGGGGAATGGCTACACCTTC. Its translation is CASSQDGGNGYTF.

This clonotype turned up a few times. This chain connects TRBV12-3 or TRBV12-4 to TRBJ1-2, with D perhaps matching TRBD1 (6 bases). With 6 bases removed from V and 3 bases from J, the gap between germline ends came to 14 bases. The CDR3 has 14 amino acids. The CDR3: CASSPWGLDYGYTF. The CDR3 nucleotides read TGTGCCAGCAGCCCCTGGGGGCTAGACTATGGCTACACCTTC.

The table lists this clonotype with many counts. The J gene is TRBJ2-1, the V gene TRBV5-6; TRBD2 matches at 9 bases. V lost 2 bases, J lost 0 bases, and 9 bases stayed unmatched. CDR3 length: 18 amino acids. The germline gives CDR1 SGHDT, CDR2 YYEEEE. The chain's CDR3 is CASSLRGSSGSSYNEQFF. CDR3 nucleotide sequence: TGTGCCAGCAGCTTAAGAGGAAGTAGCGGGAGCTCCTACAATGAGCAGTTCTTC.

The chain carries TRBV7-2 and TRBJ2-1; the match to TRBD2 covers 12 bases. This CDR3 contains 17 residues. Looked up from germline, CDR1 is SGHTA and CDR2 is FQGNSA. The junction had 4 bases not matched to a gene; V was cut back by 1 base and J by 3 bases. The CDR3 region is CASSLEPSGGDYNEQFF. The CDR3 coding sequence is TGTGCCAGCAGCTTAGAGCCTAGCGGGGGGGACTACAATGAGCAGTTCTTC.

This clonotype was observed a few times. Just one base apart from a much larger clone, this may be a read error. The chain has TRBV7-2 and TRBJ2-3; D tentatively fits TRBD1 or TRBD2 (6 bases each). The CDR3 totals 14 residues. CDR1 and CDR2 from the germline V gene are SGHTA and FQGNSA. V was trimmed by 2 bases and J by 4 bases, leaving 10 bases between them. CDR3 protein: CASSLMGGSDTQYF. CDR3 DNA sequence: TGTGCCAGCAGCTTAATGGGGGGCTCAGATACGCAGTATTTT.

The rearrangement uses TRBV7-9 and TRBJ1-1; possibly TRBD1 for D (5 bases). Germline values: CDR1 SEHNR, CDR2 FQNEAQ (reference sequence). The CDR3 runs to 13 residues. V shed 7 bases and J shed 3 bases, with 12 bases lying between them. CDR3 sequence: CASTAPGYTEAFF. CDR3 in DNA: TGTGCCAGCACCGCGCCAGGGTACACTGAAGCTTTCTTT. Using reference TRBV7-9 and TRBJ1-1 for the parts outside the CDR3, the full variable domain is DTGVSQNPRHKITKRGQNVTFRCDPISEHNRLYWYRQTLGQGPEFLTYFQNEAQLEKSRLLSDRFSAERPKGSFSTLEIQRTEQGDSAMYLCASTAPGYTEAFFGQGTRLTVV.

A few counts support this clonotype. The chain has TRBV6-5 and TRBJ2-7, with TRBD1 matching 9 bases. The CDR3 covers 13 residues. The V gene's germline CDR1 is MNHEY and CDR2 SVGAGI. V lost 6 bases, J lost 8 bases, and 8 bases stayed unmatched. The CDR3 DNA reads TGTGCCAGCAGCCCGGGACAGGGTTTCAAGCAGTACTTC. This sequence encodes CASSPGQGFKQYF.

This clonotype was seen only a few times. The chain carries TRBV5-5 and TRBJ2-2; 9 bases agree with TRBD2. Trimming at V came to 3 bases and at J to 3 bases, leaving 6 bases not matched to a gene. The CDR3 spans 16 residues. The V gene's germline CDR1 is SGHKS and CDR2 YYEKEE (reference sequence). CDR3 sequence: CASSWSSGKHTGELFF. The CDR3 DNA sequence: TGTGCCAGCAGCTGGTCTAGCGGGAAGCACACCGGGGAGCTGTTTTTT. Filled out from reference TRBV5-5 and TRBJ2-2, the complete variable domain reads DAGVTQSPTHLIKTRGQQVTLRCSPISGHKSVSWYQQVLGQGPQFIFQYYEKEERGRGNFPDRFSARQFPNYSSELNVNALLLGDSALYLCASSWSSGKHTGELFFGEGSRLTVL.

The J gene is TRBJ1-3, the V gene TRBV29-1, with D hard to call. Per germline, CDR1 SQVTM and CDR2 ANQGSEA. V lost 5 bases and J lost 2, with 10 bases in between. This CDR3 is 13 amino acids long. CDR3 coding DNA: TGCAGCGTTCGAGGGAAAGCTGGAAACACCATATATTTT. It specifies CSVRGKAGNTIYF.

This chain connects TRBV12-3 or TRBV12-4 to TRBJ1-2, with TRBD1 identical over 7 bases. The V gene end was trimmed by 3 bases and the J gene end by 7 bases; junction bases not matched to a gene: 8. The length of the CDR3 is 14 residues. The DNA of the CDR3 is TGTGCCAGCAGTTTCTGGCAGGGGGAGGGTGGCTACACCTTC. Amino acids: CASSFWQGEGGYTF.

The chain employs TRBV7-3 and TRBJ2-7, with TRBD1 identical over 7 bases. After removal of 3 bases from V and 7 bases from J, the junction contained 6 bases not matched to a gene. Germline V gives CDR1 SGHTA, CDR2 FQGTGA. The CDR3 loop spans 13 amino acids. CDR3 sequence (DNA): TGTGCCAGCAGCTTGCGGACAGGTGGGGAGCAGTACTTC. It is translated as CASSLRTGGEQYF.

The rearrangement uses TRBV30 and TRBJ2-7; possible D gene TRBD2, 5 bases. This CDR3 region has 15 residues. Per the germline V gene, CDR1 is GTSNPN and CDR2 is SVGIG (reference sequence). The ends were cut back, 0 bases at V and 5 bases at J, with 17 bases in the middle. This CDR3 reads CAWSVPLELRDEQYF. Here the CDR3 DNA reads TGTGCCTGGAGTGTACCCCTCGAATTGCGGGACGAGCAGTACTTC. The full variable domain, completed using reference TRBV30 and TRBJ2-7, is SQTIHQWPATLVQPVGSPLSLECTVEGTSNPNLYWYRQAAGRGLQLLFYSVGIGQISSEVPQNLSASRPQDRQFILSSKKLLLSDSGFYLCAWSVPLELRDEQYFGPGTRLTVT.

The V call is TRBV18, the J call TRBJ2-7, with 14 bases that match TRBD2. Germline lookup yields CDR1 KGHSH and CDR2 LQKENI. V shed 4 bases, J shed 4 bases, and the junction held 9 bases outside the gene matches. The CDR3 covers 17 residues. The CDR3 loop reads CASSRMTGTSGGYEQYF. CDR3 nucleotides: TGTGCCAGCTCACGGATGACCGGGACTAGCGGGGGATACGAGCAGTACTTC.

In its sample, this clonotype was seen a few times. The rearrangement joins TRBV4-3 to TRBJ1-4; the D is unclear. V lost 0 bases and J lost 6, with 5 bases in between. CDR1 and CDR2 from the germline V gene are LGHNA and YSLEER. The CDR3 has 13 residues. CDR3 sequence (DNA): TGCGCCAGCAGCCAAGATACCCATGAAAAACTGTTTTTT. Residues: CASSQDTHEKLFF.